This TCR beta chain was sequenced during a study of cytomegalovirus exposure and HLA in healthy donors. Study-level results: Later genetic work tied a missense DCLRE1C variant to beta-chain V and J trimming. Apart from CMV serostatus, no immune exposure information was available. Among the CMV-associated chains, a few were confirmed in vitro as specific for CMV antigens.

Germline V lookup: CDR1 SNHLY, CDR2 FYNNEI. The CDR3 is 15 amino acids. The germline V and J ends were trimmed by 5 bases and 0 bases, with 13 bases remaining between them. Notes on this clone: The antigen is unknown.

Primers included in the PCR were 60 Vbeta and 13 Jbeta primers. Profiling relied on immunoSEQ multiplex PCR, and the TCRdb table lists in-frame clones only, not all of them. This table has some 150,000 clones, 70% to 85% appearing once. This TCR was recovered from a male donor in good health and CMV-seronegative. Material for sequencing was PBMCs. The chain has TRBV2 and TRBJ1-2; no reliable D call. The CDR3 DNA reads TGTGCCAGCAGTCCCGACTCGAATTCTAACTATGGCTACACCTTC. Protein: CASSPDSNSNYGYTF.